The clone carrying this T cell receptor (beta chain) was observed a few times. This sample stems from a study of T-cell reconstitution after alpha-beta-depleted transplantation in children. Construction of the TCRbeta library involved unique molecular identifiers. TCRdb recomputed calls from the PCR reads with MiXCR, one row per CDR3 protein. The sample lists 490,000 or so distinct CDR3 sequences; under 15% were seen once. V lost 3 bases to trimming and J lost 0 bases, with 10 bases between them. This CDR3 spans 15 amino acids. Germline lookup yields CDR1 LGHNA and CDR2 YSLEER. The starting material was PBMCs from the stem cell graft donor, obtained from the stem cell graft. The chain employs TRBV4-3 and TRBJ2-3; D is possibly TRBD2 (5 bases). This TCR was sampled from a human donor who donated a stem cell graft to a child with combined immunodeficiency. The CDR3 region has the DNA TGCGCCAGCAGCCAGGGCACGGGGAGCACAGATACGCAGTATTTT. Protein sequence: CASSQGTGSTDTQYF.